A selection of T cell receptor beta chains follows, all from one sample in a study of T cells after yellow fever vaccination. MiXCR was run by TCRdb on the 5' RACE reads, yielding one entry per CDR3 protein. The table lists fewer than 500,000 distinct CDR3 sequences, around 20% of them singletons. The source material was PBMCs, sampled before the yellow fever booster vaccination. The receptor source for this set is a man between 18 and 29 years old who received the YFV17D yellow fever vaccine. CDR3s include the opening cysteine and the closing phenylalanine or tryptophan. Fields, in order: J gene, D gene, clone size, V gene, CDR3 DNA, CDR3 protein. The D gene is left open where the match is weak. For some rows the clone size is stated as once, few or many, or as a class when expanded; others skip it.

TRBJ2-5	TRBD1	-	TRBV4-1	TGCGCCAGCAGCCACCCACAGGGGGCGGGAGAGACCCAGTACTTC	CASSHPQGAGETQYF
TRBJ1-5	TRBD1	-	TRBV20-1	TGCAGTGCTCTGAGTCCGGGACAGGCCCTTTCCGAGCCCCAGCATTTT	CSALSPGQALSEPQHF
TRBJ2-7	TRBD2	-	TRBV14	TGTGCCAGCAGCCCCACACCCCCGCGGGGGGCTATATACGAGCAGTACTTC	CASSPTPPRGAIYEQYF
TRBJ2-1	-	few	TRBV7-2	TGTGCCAGCAGCTTTAACAGAGATCCGAGCTCCTACAATGAGCAGTTCTTC	CASSFNRDPSSYNEQFF
TRBJ2-2	TRBD1	few	TRBV20-1	TGCAGTGCTAGAGTTATACATTTTGACAGGGGCCCCGGGGAGCTGTTTTTT	CSARVIHFDRGPGELFF
TRBJ1-1	-	few	TRBV29-1	TGCAGCGCGATGGACGCTGAAGCTTTCTTT	CSAMDAEAFF
TRBJ2-3	-	few	TRBV20-1	TGCAGTGCCGCGGGCGGGGGCATCGGAGATACGCAGTATTTT	CSAAGGGIGDTQYF
TRBJ2-4	-	-	TRBV12-3/TRBV12-4	TGTGCCAGCAGGGAGATCTCCAAAAACATTCAGTACTTC	CASREISKNIQYF
TRBJ2-3	-	-	TRBV20-1	TGCAGTGCCCGAGACTTCTACCCAAGCACAGATACGCAGTATTTT	CSARDFYPSTDTQYF
TRBJ2-7	-	few	TRBV27	TGTGCCAGCAGTTTAAAACGGTCCTCCTACGAGCAGTACTTC	CASSLKRSSYEQYF
TRBJ2-1	TRBD2	few	TRBV20-1	TGCAGTGCTAGAGATCTGACTAGCGGGGGGGCCCTCGATGAGCAGTTCTTC	CSARDLTSGGALDEQFF
TRBJ1-2	-	-	TRBV5-1	TGCGCCAGCAGCCCAGCAGCACAAACCAACTATGGCTACACCTTC	CASSPAAQTNYGYTF
TRBJ1-2	-	-	TRBV5-1	TGCGCCAGCAGCTTGGAACAGGGCGCCTATGGCTACACCTTC	CASSLEQGAYGYTF
TRBJ2-3	TRBD2	-	TRBV20-1	TGCAGTGCTAGACTTGTAGGGACTAGCGGGGGGAAAACAGATACGCAGTATTTT	CSARLVGTSGGKTDTQYF
TRBJ1-6	TRBD1	few	TRBV12-3/TRBV12-4	TGTGCCAGCAGCTACGGGGGGACAGTCACTTCACCCCTCCACTTT	CASSYGGTVTSPLHF
TRBJ2-3	-	-	TRBV6-5	TGTGCCAGCAGGGGCGTTGGCACAGATACGCAGTATTTT	CASRGVGTDTQYF
TRBJ1-6	TRBD1	-	TRBV27	TGTGCCAGCAGTTTATACCTATACAGGGGCTCCTATAATTCACCCCTCCACTTT	CASSLYLYRGSYNSPLHF
TRBJ1-1	-	few	TRBV20-1	TGCAGTGCTAGTGGGGACGTGAACACTGAAGCTTTCTTT	CSASGDVNTEAFF
TRBJ2-3	-	-	TRBV5-4	TGTGCCAGCAGCTTTAACGGGGGCCACACAGATACGCAGTATTTT	CASSFNGGHTDTQYF
TRBJ2-5	-	few	TRBV5-1	TGCGCCAGCAGCTTGGCCGTATTAAGCGATGAGACCCAGTACTTC	CASSLAVLSDETQYF
TRBJ2-3	-	-	TRBV24-1	TGTGCCACCAGTGGCCAGGCAGATACGCAGTATTTT	CATSGQADTQYF
TRBJ1-6	-	-	TRBV6-5	TGTGCCAGCAGTTACTCGCGGGTCGGGGGACGTTCACCCCTCCACTTT	CASSYSRVGGRSPLHF
TRBJ2-1	-	-	TRBV24-1	TGTGCCACCAGTGATCTCAAGAGCTCCTACAATGAGCAGTTCTTC	CATSDLKSSYNEQFF
TRBJ1-3	-	many	TRBV7-9	TGTGCCAGCAGCTTGCAGGGAAACACCATATATTTT	CASSLQGNTIYF
TRBJ1-1	-	-	TRBV7-2	TGTGCCAGCAGCAACGGACCCGGGGGGGTGAACACTGAAGCTTTCTTT	CASSNGPGGVNTEAFF
TRBJ2-3	-	few	TRBV5-1	TGCGCCAGCAGCTCGATTAGCACAGATACGCAGTATTTT	CASSSISTDTQYF
TRBJ2-3	-	-	TRBV5-1	TGCGCCAGCAGCTTGGCGCGGGACCTAATTACAGATACGCAGTATTTT	CASSLARDLITDTQYF
TRBJ2-2	-	many	TRBV7-3	TGTGCCAGCAGCCCGGGACTCACCGGGGAGCTGTTTTTT	CASSPGLTGELFF
TRBJ2-1	TRBD2	few	TRBV5-1	TGCGCCAGCAGCTTTGGGACTATCAATGAGCAGTTCTTC	CASSFGTINEQFF
TRBJ1-1	TRBD1	many	TRBV11-2	TGTGCCAGCAGCCAGGACAGGGGGAACACTGAAGCTTTCTTT	CASSQDRGNTEAFF
TRBJ1-5	TRBD1	-	TRBV24-1	TGTGCCACCAGTGCGGGACAGGCCAATCAGCCCCAGCATTTT	CATSAGQANQPQHF
TRBJ2-1	TRBD2	-	TRBV6-2/TRBV6-3	TGTGCCAGCAGTAGCGGGGGGGGCTCCTACAATGAGCAGTTCTTC	CASSSGGGSYNEQFF
TRBJ2-4	-	few	TRBV7-2	TGTTCCAGCAGCCCAAGACAGTTCAACATTCAGTACTTC	CSSSPRQFNIQYF
TRBJ1-3	-	few	TRBV5-5	TGTGCCAGCCACCAATCGGGGACCCCTATAAACACCATATATTTT	CASHQSGTPINTIYF
TRBJ1-3	-	few	TRBV29-1	TGCAGCGTGAGATTACAGTGGGGTGGTACCATATATTTT	CSVRLQWGGTIYF
TRBJ1-1	-	few	TRBV18	TGTGCCAGCTCACCTACAGGAGACTTGAACACTGAAGCTTTCTTT	CASSPTGDLNTEAFF
TRBJ2-5	-	few	TRBV15	TGTGCCACCAGCAGCCCTCTAGAGACCCAGTACTTC	CATSSPLETQYF
TRBJ1-2	-	few	TRBV3-1	TGTGCCAGCAGCCAAGGGAAAGGGTACTATGGCTACACCTTC	CASSQGKGYYGYTF
TRBJ2-3	-	-	TRBV6-2/TRBV6-3	TGTGCCAGCAGTTCCTCCCCGGTAGATACGCAGTATTTT	CASSSSPVDTQYF
TRBJ1-5	-	-	TRBV20-1	TGCAGTGCTAGAGATGGGGAACATAGCAATCAGCCCCAGCATTTT	CSARDGEHSNQPQHF
TRBJ1-2	-	-	TRBV9	TGTGCCAGCAGCGGGGCGGGCAGGGCTCCCTATGGCTACACCTTC	CASSGAGRAPYGYTF